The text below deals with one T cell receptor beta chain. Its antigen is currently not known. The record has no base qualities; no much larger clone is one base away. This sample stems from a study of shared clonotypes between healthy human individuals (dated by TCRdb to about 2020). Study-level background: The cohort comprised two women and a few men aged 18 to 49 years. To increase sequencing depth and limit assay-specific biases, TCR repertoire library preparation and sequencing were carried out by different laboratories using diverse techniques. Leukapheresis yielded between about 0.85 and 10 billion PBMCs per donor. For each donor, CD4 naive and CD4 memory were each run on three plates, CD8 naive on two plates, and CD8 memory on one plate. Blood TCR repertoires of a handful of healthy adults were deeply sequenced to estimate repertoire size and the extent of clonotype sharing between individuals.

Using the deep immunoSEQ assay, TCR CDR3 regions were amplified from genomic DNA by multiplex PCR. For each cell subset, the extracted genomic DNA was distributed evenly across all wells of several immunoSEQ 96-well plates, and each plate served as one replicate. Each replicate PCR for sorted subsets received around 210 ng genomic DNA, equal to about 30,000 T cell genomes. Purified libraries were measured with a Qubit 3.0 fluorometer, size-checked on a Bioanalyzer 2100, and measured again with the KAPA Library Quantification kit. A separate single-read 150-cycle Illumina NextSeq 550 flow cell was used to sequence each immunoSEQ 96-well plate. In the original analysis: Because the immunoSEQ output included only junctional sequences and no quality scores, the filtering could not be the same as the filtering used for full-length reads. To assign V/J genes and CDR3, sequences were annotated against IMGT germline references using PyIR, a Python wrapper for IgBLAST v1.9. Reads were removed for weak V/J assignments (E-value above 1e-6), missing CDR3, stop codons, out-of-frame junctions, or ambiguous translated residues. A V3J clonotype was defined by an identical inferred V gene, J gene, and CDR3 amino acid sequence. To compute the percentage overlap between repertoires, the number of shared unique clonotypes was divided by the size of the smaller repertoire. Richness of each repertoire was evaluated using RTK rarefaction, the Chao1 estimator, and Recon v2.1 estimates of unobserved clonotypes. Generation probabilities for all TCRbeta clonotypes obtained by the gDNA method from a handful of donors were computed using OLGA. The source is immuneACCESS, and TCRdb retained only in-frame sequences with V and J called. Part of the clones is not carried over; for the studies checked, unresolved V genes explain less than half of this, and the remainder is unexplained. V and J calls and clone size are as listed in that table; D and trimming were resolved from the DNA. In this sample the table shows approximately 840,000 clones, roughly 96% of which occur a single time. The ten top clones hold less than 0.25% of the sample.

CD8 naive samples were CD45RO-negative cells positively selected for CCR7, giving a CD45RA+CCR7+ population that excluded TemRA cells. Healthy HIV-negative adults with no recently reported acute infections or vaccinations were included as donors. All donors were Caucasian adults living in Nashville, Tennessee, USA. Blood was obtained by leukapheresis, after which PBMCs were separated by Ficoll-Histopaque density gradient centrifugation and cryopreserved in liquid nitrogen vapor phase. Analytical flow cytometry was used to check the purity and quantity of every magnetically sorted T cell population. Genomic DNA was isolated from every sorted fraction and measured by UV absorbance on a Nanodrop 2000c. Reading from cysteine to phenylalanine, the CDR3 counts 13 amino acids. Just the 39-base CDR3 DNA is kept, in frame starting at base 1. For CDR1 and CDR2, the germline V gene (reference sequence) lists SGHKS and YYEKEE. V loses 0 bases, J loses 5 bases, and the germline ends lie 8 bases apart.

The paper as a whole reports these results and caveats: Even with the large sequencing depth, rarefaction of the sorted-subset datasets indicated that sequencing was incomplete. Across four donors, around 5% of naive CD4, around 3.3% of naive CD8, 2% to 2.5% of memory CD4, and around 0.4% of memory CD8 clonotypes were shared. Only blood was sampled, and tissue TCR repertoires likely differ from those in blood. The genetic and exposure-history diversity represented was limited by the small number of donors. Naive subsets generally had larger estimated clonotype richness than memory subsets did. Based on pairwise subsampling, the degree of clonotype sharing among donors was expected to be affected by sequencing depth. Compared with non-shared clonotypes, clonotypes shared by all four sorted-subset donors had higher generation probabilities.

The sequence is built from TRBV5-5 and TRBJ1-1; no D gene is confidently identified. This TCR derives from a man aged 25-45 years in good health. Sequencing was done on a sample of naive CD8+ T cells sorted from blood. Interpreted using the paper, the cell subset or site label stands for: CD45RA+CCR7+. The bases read TGTGCCAGCAGCTTGGCCATAAGTACTGAAGCTTTCTTT. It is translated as CASSLAISTEAFF.